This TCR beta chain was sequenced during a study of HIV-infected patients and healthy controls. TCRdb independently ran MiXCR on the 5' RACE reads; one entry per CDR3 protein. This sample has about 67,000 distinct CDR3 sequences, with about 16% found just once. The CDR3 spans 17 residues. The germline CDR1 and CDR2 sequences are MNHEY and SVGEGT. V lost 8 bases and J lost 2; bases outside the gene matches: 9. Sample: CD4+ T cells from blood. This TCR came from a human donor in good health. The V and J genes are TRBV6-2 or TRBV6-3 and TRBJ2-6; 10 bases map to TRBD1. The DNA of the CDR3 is TGTGCCAGCCATCGCCACGGGACAGGGGCTGGGGCCAACGTCCTGACTTTC. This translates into CASHRHGTGAGANVLTF.